Following are 17 T cell receptor beta chains from one sample sequenced in a study of identical twins. One entry per CDR3 protein, called by TCRdb with MiXCR from the 5' RACE reads. This repertoire shows under 300,000 distinct CDR3 sequences, about 8% found once; its top ten account for over 2.5%. A further study also used this sample, focusing on yellow fever vaccine responses in identical twins.

The sequencing sample was made of CD8+ T cells sorted from blood. These receptors came from a young woman in good health.

V and J are TRBV24-1 and TRBJ2-1, with 10 positions matching TRBD2. The CDR3 loop spans 13 amino acids. The ends lost 7 bases at V and 10 bases at J; junction bases unmatched: 6. The V gene's germline CDR1 is KGHDR and CDR2 SFDVKD. The CDR3 protein is CATRVAGGSEQFF. The DNA for the CDR3 is TGTGCCACCAGGGTAGCGGGAGGATCGGAGCAGTTCTTC.

This clonotype came up many times. The chain is built from TRBV24-1 and TRBJ2-5, with TRBD1 matching over 7 bases. Germline CDR1 reads KGHDR; CDR2 reads SFDVKD. V gave up 4 bases and J gave up 1 base; unmatched junction bases: 2. This CDR3 spans 14 amino acids. CDR3 DNA sequence: TGTGCCACCAGTGACGACAGGGCCCAAGAGACCCAGTACTTC. Protein product: CATSDDRAQETQYF.

A few counts support this clonotype. The chain combines TRBV4-1 with TRBJ2-7; D perhaps matches TRBD1 (6 bases). The CDR3 spans 17 residues. V lost 0 bases and J 4 bases, leaving 19 bases between the germline ends. Germline lookup yields CDR1 MGHRA and CDR2 YSYEKL. The CDR3 coding sequence is TGCGCCAGCAGCCAAGAGCTCCGGACAGAGCCTTCTTACGAGCAGTACTTC. Its protein product is CASSQELRTEPSYEQYF.

V is TRBV7-9 and J is TRBJ2-3, with TRBD2 matching 13 bases. Germline trimming cut 4 bases from V and 5 bases from J; bases unmatched to any gene: 9. This CDR3 is built from 17 residues. Germline V gene sequence: CDR1 SEHNR, CDR2 FQNEAQ (reference sequence). The chain's CDR3 is CASSSLLAGGPIDTQYF. CDR3 nucleotide sequence: TGTGCCAGCAGCTCCCTACTAGCGGGAGGGCCAATAGATACGCAGTATTTT.

At least ten counts were recorded for this clonotype. The CDR3 bases are TGTGCCAGCAGACCGGTGGACGGACTAGCGGGACACAACGAGCAGTACTTC. It translates to CASRPVDGLAGHNEQYF. The genes are TRBV7-9 and TRBJ2-7; 12 nucleotides match TRBD2. V was pared by 6 bases and J by 5 bases, with 14 bases of the junction left unmatched. CDR1 and CDR2 (germline): SEHNR, FQNEAQ (reference sequence). The CDR3 runs to 17 residues.

This clonotype was counted many times. CDR3 sequence: CASSQEEADSSYEQYF. The CDR3 DNA is TGTGCCAGCAGCCAAGAGGAAGCGGACAGCTCCTACGAGCAGTACTTC. The chain has TRBV4-2 and TRBJ2-7, with D possibly matching TRBD1 (6 bases). Trimming removed 0 bases from V and 0 bases from J, with 12 bases in between. The CDR3 contains 16 residues. Germline values: CDR1 LGHNA, CDR2 YNFKEQ.

This clonotype has a count of ten or more. V and J are TRBV10-3 and TRBJ2-3, with TRBD2 matching 8 bases. The V and J ends lost 10 bases and 2 bases, in that order; junction bases with no gene match: 8. The germline gives CDR1 ENHRY, CDR2 SYGVKD. This CDR3 spans 14 amino acids. The CDR3 sequence is CATRAGEFTDTQYF. In nucleotides, the CDR3 is TGTGCCACTAGAGCGGGAGAGTTCACAGATACGCAGTATTTT.

This clonotype was recorded a few times. The chain uses TRBV12-3 or TRBV12-4 and TRBJ2-7, with 14 bases identical to TRBD2. The CDR3 loop spans 17 amino acids. The V gene end was trimmed by 7 bases and the J gene end by 3 bases; junction bases not matched to a gene: 11. CDR3 in amino acids: CASTGWTSGRSDYEQYF. In nucleotides, the CDR3 is TGTGCCAGCACCGGCTGGACTAGCGGGAGGTCCGACTACGAGCAGTACTTC.

This clonotype was counted at least ten times. The chain couples TRBV3-1 to TRBJ2-3; D is unclear. Germline-derived CDR1 and CDR2 are LGHDT and YNNKEL (reference sequence). V lost 1 base and J 4 bases, leaving 6 bases between the germline ends. This CDR3 spans 13 amino acids. The CDR3 coding sequence is TGTGCCAGCAGCCAAGCCAGGTCAGATACGCAGTATTTT. This gives the protein CASSQARSDTQYF.

With regard to this clonotype: Compared with germline, one end of the junction differs, possibly owing to a read error. This sequence joins TRBV4-2 and TRBJ2-1, with 12 nucleotides matching TRBD2. This CDR3 contains 17 residues. Germline CDR1 and CDR2: LGHNA and YNFKEQ. CDR3 bases: TGTGCCAGGAGCCCCGGACTAGCGGGGCTCCGCTACAATGAGCAGTTCTTC. It yields the protein CARSPGLAGLRYNEQFF.

The CDR3 here is CASSQDVTSGTYNEQFF. The CDR3 nucleotides read TGCGCCAGCAGCCAAGATGTTACTAGCGGGACCTACAATGAGCAGTTCTTC. The chain combines TRBV4-3 with TRBJ2-1; 10 nucleotides agree with TRBD2. The CDR3 runs 17 residues. V lost 0 bases to trimming and J lost 2 bases; unmatched junction nucleotides: 4. Germline CDR1 is LGHNA and CDR2 is YSLEER.

This clonotype came up a few times. The gene calls are TRBV9 and TRBJ2-7; TRBD1 aligns across 10 bases. CDR1 and CDR2 from the germline V gene are SGDLS and YYNGEE. CDR3 length: 15 amino acids. V was clipped by 3 bases and J by 5 bases; unmatched bases: 8. CDR3 loop: CASSEGQGVSNEQYF. The CDR3, as DNA: TGTGCCAGCAGCGAAGGACAGGGGGTTTCTAACGAGCAGTACTTC. Variable domain in full (rest from reference TRBV9 and TRBJ2-7): DSGVTQTPKHLITATGQRVTLRCSPRSGDLSVYWYQQSLDQGLQFLIQYYNGEERAKGNILERFSAQQFPDLHSELNLSSLELGDSALYFCASSEGQGVSNEQYFGPGTRLTVT.

V is TRBV6-1 and J is TRBJ2-7; D is perhaps TRBD1 (6 bases). The CDR3 contains 13 residues. Germline lookup yields CDR1 MNHNS and CDR2 SASEGT. V lost 7 bases and J lost 3, with 13 bases in between. CDR3 sequence (DNA): TGTGCCAGCACCGCGGACAGCGACTACGAGCAGTACTTC. It yields the protein CASTADSDYEQYF.

The sample holds a few counts of this clonotype. DNA of the CDR3: TGTGCCAGCAGCCTCAGTGATGACCGGTGGTCCTCCTACGAGCAGTACTTC. Its translation: CASSLSDDRWSSYEQYF. V gene TRBV3-1 combines with J gene TRBJ2-7; no clear D. Trimming took 4 bases from V and 0 from J, leaving 19 bases between them. The CDR3 covers 17 residues. Per germline, CDR1 LGHDT and CDR2 YNNKEL (reference sequence).

This clonotype has only a few counts. V is TRBV5-1 and J is TRBJ2-2; 8 bases align to TRBD1. The germline gives CDR1 SGHRS, CDR2 YFSETQ. The CDR3 sequence is 18 residues long. V trimming: 4 bases; J trimming: 7 bases; junction bases outside the gene matches: 18. DNA of the CDR3: TGCGCCAGCAGCCCACTAATACGGGACAGGTCGAATATCGGGGAGCTGTTTTTT. This translates into CASSPLIRDRSNIGELFF.

This chain links TRBV6-1 with TRBJ1-2; D is undetermined. Germline assignment: CDR1 MNHNS and CDR2 SASEGT. CDR3 length: 14 amino acids. V gave up 6 bases and J gave up 6 bases, with 17 bases separating them. This CDR3 reads CASSSGSGVNGYTF. The CDR3 nucleotides read TGTGCCAGCAGCTCCGGGTCCGGGGTTAATGGCTACACCTTC.

Only a few counts were recorded for this clonotype. This sequence joins TRBV27 and TRBJ2-1, with 10 bases that match TRBD2. CDR1 and CDR2 from the germline V gene are MNHEY and SMNVEV (reference sequence). This CDR3 is 14 amino acids long. J lost 8 bases, V lost 5 bases, and 6 bases had no gene match. The CDR3 loop reads CASSGAGGADEQFF. CDR3 bases: TGTGCCAGCAGTGGAGCGGGGGGGGCGGATGAGCAGTTCTTC.